This passage covers 12 T cell receptor beta chains from one sample sequenced in a study of cytomegalovirus exposure and HLA in healthy donors (dated by TCRdb to the late 2010s). Library construction relied on the immunoSEQ multiplex PCR assay. A mixture of 60 forward primers for TCR Vbeta segments and 13 reverse primers for TCR Jbeta segments was used in the multiplex PCR. TCRdb retrieved this table from immuneACCESS and kept in-frame rearrangements only. Not all clones are present; in checked studies, unresolved V genes account for under half, and no reason is known for the remainder. Within this sample are around 94,000 clones, with roughly 80% of them counted one time only. Jointly, the top ten make up just over 2.5% of the sample. Sequencing was done on a sample of PBMCs. The receptors originated from a man aged 40-49 years in good health and CMV-seronegative.

V usage is TRBV7-9 and J usage is TRBJ2-1; D is possibly TRBD2 (6 bases). The CDR3 runs to 15 residues. Trimming removed 5 bases at V and 2 bases at J, with 13 bases between. The germline gives CDR1 SEHNR, CDR2 FQNEAQ (reference sequence). The CDR3 region has the DNA TGTGCCAGCAGCCCCGCGGGGACCACCTACAATGAGCAGTTCTTC. Translated, it gives CASSPAGTTYNEQFF.

The rearrangement links TRBV27 to TRBJ2-1; 14 bases fit TRBD2. Germline assignment: CDR1 MNHEY and CDR2 SMNVEV (reference sequence). The V gene end was trimmed by 5 bases and the J gene end by 8 bases; junction bases not matched to a gene: 8. The CDR3 is made up of 16 amino acids. CDR3 DNA: TGTGCCAGCAGTCGTAGACTAGCGGGGGGGGGAGATGAGCAGTTCTTC. Translation gives CASSRRLAGGGDEQFF.

This clone was counted a few times. This CDR3 is also generated by other DNA sequences in the sample. The chain recombines TRBV5-1 with TRBJ2-7; TRBD1 might be the D (5 bases). Germline assignment: CDR1 SGHRS and CDR2 YFSETQ. There are 14 residues in the CDR3. Trimming shortened V by 2 bases and J by 2 bases, and 11 bases separated the two germline ends. The CDR3 DNA is TGCGCCAGCAGCTTTTCGGCAGGGACCTACGAGCAGTACTTC. Protein product: CASSFSAGTYEQYF.

The sample holds a few counts of this clone. The chain recombines TRBV27 with TRBJ2-7; a possible D gene is TRBD1 (6 bases). Germline CDR1 is MNHEY and CDR2 is SMNVEV (reference sequence). V lost 5 bases, J lost 4 bases, and 12 bases lay in between. CDR3 size: 13 residues. CDR3 protein: CASSKGQFYEQYF. The CDR3 bases are TGTGCCAGCAGTAAAGGACAGTTTTACGAGCAGTACTTC.

The chain links TRBV6-5 to TRBJ1-4; 9 bases fit TRBD1. Germline values: CDR1 MNHEY, CDR2 SVGAGI. V lost 6 bases, J lost 8 bases, and 7 bases stayed unmatched. This CDR3 contains 14 residues. This CDR3 is CASRTGQGREKLFF. The CDR3 DNA follows: TGTGCCAGCAGGACGGGACAGGGAAGGGAAAAACTGTTTTTT.

This chain connects TRBV19 to TRBJ1-6; 8 positions agree with TRBD1. V gave up 6 bases and J gave up 2 bases; unmatched junction bases: 9. This CDR3 comprises 17 residues. Germline assignment: CDR1 LNHDA and CDR2 SQIVND (reference sequence). CDR3 residues: CASSIGQGSAYNSPLHF. CDR3 DNA: TGTGCCAGTAGCATCGGACAGGGAAGCGCCTATAATTCACCCCTCCACTTT.

V gene TRBV9 combines with J gene TRBJ2-3; the match to TRBD2 covers 12 bases. Trimming removed 0 bases from V and 3 bases from J; junction bases left unmatched: 8. The germline gives CDR1 SGDLS, CDR2 YYNGEE. CDR3 size: 18 residues. The CDR3 region has the DNA TGTGCCAGCAGCGTAGCCCCCCTAGCGGGGGGGCGAACAGATACGCAGTATTTT. Amino acids: CASSVAPLAGGRTDTQYF.

The chain has TRBV10-3 and TRBJ1-5; 9 bases agree with TRBD1. In germline, CDR1 is ENHRY, CDR2 SYGVKD. CDR3 length equals 13 residues. Unmatched junction bases numbered 5, after V lost 4 bases and J lost 10 bases. The CDR3 DNA reads TGTGCCATCAGTGGTGACAGGGGGTTCCCCCAGCATTTT. Protein product: CAISGDRGFPQHF.

The chain is built from TRBV7-9 and TRBJ1-4; D is unresolved. Trimming took off 6 bases at V and 7 bases at J, with 18 bases between the two ends. Germline values: CDR1 SEHNR, CDR2 FQNEAQ (reference sequence). The CDR3 is 15 amino acids. The CDR3 DNA reads TGTGCCAGCAGTATTAAGGGCGCCGGGAGTGAAAAACTGTTTTTT. This encodes CASSIKGAGSEKLFF.

The rearrangement links TRBV27 to TRBJ1-3; 7 nucleotides match TRBD1. The ends lost 4 bases at V and 0 bases at J; junction bases unmatched: 6. The CDR3 extends over 16 amino acids. CDR1 and CDR2 (germline): MNHEY, SMNVEV (reference sequence). The CDR3 loop reads CASSWDSLYSGNTIYF. CDR3 DNA: TGTGCCAGCAGTTGGGACAGCCTCTACTCTGGAAACACCATATATTTT.

The rearrangement joins TRBV5-4 to TRBJ2-2, with D maybe TRBD2 (6 bases). Germline V gives CDR1 SGHNT, CDR2 YYREEE (reference sequence). This CDR3 has 16 amino acids. V was pared by 4 bases and J by 4 bases, with 17 bases between. CDR3 amino acids: CASSPETSLITGELFF. The CDR3 nucleotides read TGTGCCAGCAGCCCGGAAACTAGCCTTATCACCGGGGAGCTGTTTTTT. Together with reference TRBV5-4 and TRBJ2-2, the CDR3 gives the full variable domain: ETGVTQSPTHLIKTRGQQVTLRCSSQSGHNTVSWYQQALGQGPQFIFQYYREEENGRGNFPPRFSGLQFPNYSSELNVNALELDDSALYLCASSPETSLITGELFFGEGSRLTVL.

V usage is TRBV9 and J usage is TRBJ2-2, with 7 bases that match TRBD2. The CDR3 totals 15 residues. The V gene's germline CDR1 is SGDLS and CDR2 YYNGEE. The V segment lost 4 bases and the J segment 6 bases; nucleotides outside the gene matches: 9. CDR3 DNA sequence: TGTGCCAGCAGCCCTCGGACTAGTGCCTCCGGGGAGCTGTTTTTT. As protein: CASSPRTSASGELFF.